A selection of T cell receptor beta chains follows, all from one sample in a study of blood T cell repertoires in COVID-19. TCRdb's table, derived via immunoSEQ multiplex PCR, lists solely in-frame clones and lacks some. The sample includes around 150,000 clones, more than 60% of them seen just once. The sequencing input was peripheral blood. The receptors come from a woman aged 45-65 years with active or convalescent COVID-19. Both conserved end residues are part of each CDR3. The D gene is left open where the match is weak. A clone size is listed for some rows: how often the clone was seen (once, few, many), or a class if it is expanded.

J	V	D	size	CDR3	DNA
TRBJ2-5	TRBV4-2	TRBD2	.	CASSQELASGGQETQYF	TGTGCCAGCAGCCAAGAGCTCGCTAGCGGGGGTCAAGAGACCCAGTACTTC
TRBJ2-2	TRBV19	TRBD2	.	CASTGLAGVTGELFF	TGTGCCAGTACCGGACTAGCGGGAGTCACCGGGGAGCTGTTTTTT
TRBJ2-1	TRBV18	TRBD1	.	CASSPGTGGIQSNNEQFF	TGTGCCAGCTCACCAGGGACAGGGGGAATTCAATCGAACAATGAGCAGTTCTTC
TRBJ2-5	TRBV11-2	.	.	CASSLVGRQETQYF	TGTGCCAGCAGCTTAGTGGGCCGCCAAGAGACCCAGTACTTC
TRBJ2-1	TRBV11-1	TRBD2	.	CASSLGTSGRGNEQFF	TGTGCCAGCAGCTTAGGTACTAGCGGGAGGGGGAATGAGCAGTTCTTC
TRBJ2-7	TRBV7-8	TRBD2	.	CASSLGGVAGKYEQYF	TGTGCCAGCAGCTTAGGAGGAGTAGCGGGAAAGTACGAGCAGTACTTC
TRBJ2-5	TRBV6-5	TRBD2	once	CAAGGVNYEETQYF	TGTGCCGCGGGGGGAGTTAATTACGAGGAGACCCAGTACTTC
TRBJ2-3	TRBV7-9	TRBD2	.	CASSISGATDTQYF	TGTGCCAGCAGCATCAGCGGGGCCACAGATACGCAGTATTTT
TRBJ1-1	TRBV30	TRBD1	many	CAWSKGTGNTEAFF	TGTGCCTGGAGTAAGGGGACAGGGAACACTGAAGCTTTCTTT
TRBJ1-2	TRBV7-9	.	few	CASSLAQAGRPYGYTF	TGTGCCAGCAGCTTAGCGCAGGCAGGCCGCCCCTATGGCTACACCTTC
TRBJ2-3	TRBV25-1	.	few	CASSDAGAADTQYF	TGTGCCAGCAGTGATGCGGGTGCGGCAGATACGCAGTATTTT